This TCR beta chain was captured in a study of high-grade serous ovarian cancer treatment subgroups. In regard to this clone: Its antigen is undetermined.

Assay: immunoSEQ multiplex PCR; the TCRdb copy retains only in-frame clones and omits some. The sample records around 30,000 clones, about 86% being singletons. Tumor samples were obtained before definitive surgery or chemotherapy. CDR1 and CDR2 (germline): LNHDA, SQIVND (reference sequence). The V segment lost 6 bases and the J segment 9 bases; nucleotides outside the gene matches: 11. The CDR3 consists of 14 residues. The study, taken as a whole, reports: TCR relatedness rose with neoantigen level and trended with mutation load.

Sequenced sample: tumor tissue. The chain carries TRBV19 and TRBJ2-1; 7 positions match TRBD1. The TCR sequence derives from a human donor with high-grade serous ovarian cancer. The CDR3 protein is CASSSGTEMSEQFF. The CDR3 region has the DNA TGTGCCAGTAGCTCCGGGACAGAGATGTCTGAGCAGTTCTTC.